This is a list of T cell receptor beta chains from one sample in a study of blood T cell repertoires in COVID-19. Clones were read by immunoSEQ multiplex PCR, and TCRdb kept only the in-frame ones, dropping some. This sample has hundreds of thousands of clones, with 75% to 90% found just once. What was sequenced was PBMCs or T cells enriched from blood (not recorded which). Every receptor here comes from a man aged 60-69 years who had recovered from COVID-19. CDR3s include the opening cysteine and the closing phenylalanine or tryptophan. A D gene is named only where the DNA matches it firmly. Rows give clone size only sometimes, using once, few, many, or a class for an expanded clone.

>TRBJ1-5|TRBV7-2|.|.
CASSLAPSGQPQHF
TGTGCCAGCAGCTTAGCCCCCTCGGGGCAGCCCCAGCATTTT
>TRBJ1-4|TRBV7-9|TRBD1|.
CASSLGTGYGEKLFF
TGTGCCAGCAGCTTAGGGACAGGGTACGGTGAAAAACTGTTTTTT
>TRBJ1-2|TRBV19|TRBD1|.
CASSLDRVAQGYTF
TGTGCCAGCAGCTTGGACAGGGTGGCCCAAGGCTACACCTTC
>TRBJ2-2|TRBV28|TRBD1|.
CASSIWTGTMGTGELFF
TGTGCCAGCAGTATCTGGACAGGGACCATGGGGACCGGGGAGCTGTTTTTT
>TRBJ1-4|TRBV28|.|once
CASSLFPEKLFF
TGTGCCAGCAGTCTGTTTCCTGAAAAACTGTTTTTT
>TRBJ2-7|TRBV19|.|.
CASSVTKTYEQYF
TGTGCCAGTAGTGTTACTAAAACCTACGAGCAGTACTTC
>TRBJ2-7|TRBV28|.|.
CATVEGVPYEQYF
TGTGCCACCGTTGAGGGGGTTCCCTACGAGCAGTACTTC
>TRBJ2-5|TRBV18|.|.
CASSPPTGEETQYF
TGTGCCAGCTCACCACCCACAGGAGAAGAGACCCAGTACTTC
>TRBJ1-3|TRBV28|.|.
CASSIVPFTSGNTIYF
TGTGCCAGCAGCATAGTCCCGTTCACCTCTGGAAACACCATATATTTT
>TRBJ1-1|TRBV28|TRBD1|.
CASSLIGTGGTAFF
TGTGCCAGCAGTCTTATAGGGACAGGGGGCACAGCTTTCTTT
>TRBJ2-7|TRBV6-5|TRBD2|.
CASRNPGLVVEQYF
TGTGCCAGCAGAAACCCGGGACTAGTGGTCGAGCAGTACTTC
>TRBJ2-7|TRBV20-1|.|.
CSASIGDEQYF
TGCAGTGCTTCCATCGGGGACGAGCAGTACTTC
>TRBJ2-1|TRBV7-3|TRBD2|.
CASSLTPSGRPNEQFF
TGTGCCAGCAGCTTAACGCCTAGCGGGAGGCCGAATGAGCAGTTCTTC
>TRBJ2-1|TRBV11-2|TRBD1|once
CASSRSTGINEQFF
TGTGCCAGCAGCCGTTCGACAGGGATCAATGAGCAGTTCTTC
>TRBJ1-1|TRBV2|.|few
CASIRGSPMNTEAFF
TGTGCCAGCATAAGAGGCTCCCCTATGAACACTGAAGCTTTCTTT
>TRBJ1-4|TRBV5-6|.|.
CASSLGQINEKLFF
TGTGCCAGCAGCTTGGGGCAGATTAATGAAAAACTGTTTTTT
>TRBJ2-1|TRBV7-3|TRBD1|.
CASSPGQGVYNEQFF
TGTGCCAGCAGCCCCGGACAGGGGGTGTACAATGAGCAGTTCTTC
>TRBJ1-5|TRBV5-4|.|.
CASSFVGRENQPQHF
TGTGCCAGCAGCTTCGTGGGCAGGGAAAATCAGCCCCAGCATTTT
>TRBJ2-3|TRBV10-1|TRBD2|.
CASSETGTSGRVGDTQYF
TGCGCCAGCAGTGAGACGGGGACTAGCGGGAGGGTAGGAGATACGCAGTATTTT
>TRBJ2-1|TRBV6-5|.|.
CASRGRGYNEQFF
TGTGCCAGCAGGGGGCGGGGCTACAATGAGCAGTTCTTC
>TRBJ1-5|TRBV6-2/TRBV6-3|.|.
CASSGQPNQPQHF
TGTGCCAGCAGCGGACAGCCCAATCAGCCCCAGCATTTT
>TRBJ1-2|TRBV6-1|.|.
CASSEAGSYGYTF
TGTGCCAGCAGTGAAGCGGGGAGCTATGGCTACACCTTC
>TRBJ2-3|TRBV6-2/TRBV6-3|.|.
CASSRTGSARDARDTQYF
TGTGCCAGCAGTAGAACAGGGAGCGCCCGGGATGCACGAGATACGCAGTATTTT
>TRBJ2-1|TRBV6-5|TRBD2|.
CATTAMASGSYEQFF
TGTGCCACCACAGCGATGGCTAGCGGGAGTTATGAGCAGTTCTTC
>TRBJ2-5|TRBV7-7|.|.
CASSLGSLRGAQETQYF
TGTGCTAGCAGCTTAGGCTCCCTCCGGGGGGCCCAAGAGACCCAGTACTTC
>TRBJ2-7|TRBV28|.|.
CASSPTTYEQYF
TGTGCCAGCAGTCCAACTACCTACGAGCAGTACTTC
>TRBJ2-3|TRBV3-1/TRBV3-2|TRBD2|.
CASSQLAGGVIIDTQYF
TGTGCCAGCAGCCAGCTAGCGGGAGGGGTTATTATAGATACGCAGTATTTT
>TRBJ2-5|TRBV9|TRBD2|.
CASSGGVTSGNQETQYF
TGTGCCAGCAGCGGGGGGGTGACTAGCGGGAACCAAGAGACCCAGTACTTC
>TRBJ1-1|TRBV14|TRBD1|.
CASSPSQGAGTEAFF
TGTGCCAGCAGCCCCAGCCAGGGGGCAGGGACTGAAGCTTTCTTT
>TRBJ2-7|TRBV5-1|.|.
CASSLVGGGSGEQYF
TGCGCCAGCAGCTTGGTGGGGGGTGGGTCCGGCGAGCAGTACTTC
>TRBJ2-3|TRBV4-3|TRBD2|.
CASSQGTSGKDTQYF
TGCGCCAGCAGCCAAGGGACTAGCGGGAAAGATACGCAGTATTTT
>TRBJ1-1|TRBV16|.|.
CASSQSLNTEAFF
TGTGCCAGCAGCCAATCGCTAAACACTGAAGCTTTCTTT
>TRBJ1-1|TRBV7-8|.|.
CASSYEVSNTEAFF
TGTGCCAGCAGCTATGAGGTATCGAACACTGAAGCTTTCTTT
>TRBJ1-1|TRBV18|.|few
CASSLVGQNTEAFF
TGTGCCAGCTCACTTGTAGGACAGAACACTGAAGCTTTCTTT
>TRBJ1-5|TRBV28|TRBD1|.
CACSLLLATGGGNQPQHF
TGTGCCTGCAGTTTACTTCTCGCGACAGGGGGGGGCAATCAGCCCCAGCATTTT
>TRBJ2-2|TRBV21-1|.|.
CASSLGTPRSTGELFF
TGTGCCAGCAGCCTTGGGACACCTCGGTCCACCGGGGAGCTGTTTTTT
>TRBJ2-1|TRBV19|TRBD2|.
CASSTGTSGRVVHNEQFF
TGTGCCAGTAGTACTGGGACTAGCGGGAGGGTTGTACACAATGAGCAGTTCTTC
>TRBJ2-1|TRBV11-2|TRBD2|.
CASTSGLAANNEQFF
TGTGCCAGCACCTCGGGACTAGCGGCCAACAATGAGCAGTTCTTC
>TRBJ1-2|TRBV4-1|TRBD1|.
CASSQPGQGAPGYTF
TGCGCCAGCAGCCAACCTGGACAGGGGGCGCCGGGCTACACCTTC
>TRBJ2-3|TRBV15|TRBD2|.
CATSTGLAGVTDTQYF
TGTGCCACCAGCACGGGACTAGCGGGAGTCACAGATACGCAGTATTTT